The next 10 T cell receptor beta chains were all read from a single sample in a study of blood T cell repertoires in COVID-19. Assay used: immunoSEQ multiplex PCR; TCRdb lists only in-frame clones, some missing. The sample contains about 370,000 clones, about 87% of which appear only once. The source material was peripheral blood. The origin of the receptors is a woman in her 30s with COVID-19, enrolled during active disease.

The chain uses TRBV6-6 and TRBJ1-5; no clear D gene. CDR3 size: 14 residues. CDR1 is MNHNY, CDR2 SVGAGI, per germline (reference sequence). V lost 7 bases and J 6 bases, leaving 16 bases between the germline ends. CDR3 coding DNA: TGTGCCAGCACTACGAGGGCCAACGGTCAGCCCCAGCATTTT. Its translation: CASTTRANGQPQHF.

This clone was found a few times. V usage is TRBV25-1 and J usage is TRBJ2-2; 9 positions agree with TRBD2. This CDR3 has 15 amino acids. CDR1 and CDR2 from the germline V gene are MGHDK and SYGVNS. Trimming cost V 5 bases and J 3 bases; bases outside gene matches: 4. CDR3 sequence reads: CASSKRTSDTGELFF. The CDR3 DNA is TGTGCCAGCAGTAAAAGGACTAGCGACACCGGGGAGCTGTTTTTT.

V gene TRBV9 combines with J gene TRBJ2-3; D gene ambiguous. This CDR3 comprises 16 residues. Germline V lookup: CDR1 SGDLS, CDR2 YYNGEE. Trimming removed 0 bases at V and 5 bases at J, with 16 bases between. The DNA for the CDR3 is TGTGCCAGCAGCGTAGCGGTCAGCGAAAGAGGAGATACGCAGTATTTT. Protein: CASSVAVSERGDTQYF. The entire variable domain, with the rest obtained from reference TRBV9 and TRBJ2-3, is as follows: DSGVTQTPKHLITATGQRVTLRCSPRSGDLSVYWYQQSLDQGLQFLIQYYNGEERAKGNILERFSAQQFPDLHSELNLSSLELGDSALYFCASSVAVSERGDTQYFGPGTRLTVL.

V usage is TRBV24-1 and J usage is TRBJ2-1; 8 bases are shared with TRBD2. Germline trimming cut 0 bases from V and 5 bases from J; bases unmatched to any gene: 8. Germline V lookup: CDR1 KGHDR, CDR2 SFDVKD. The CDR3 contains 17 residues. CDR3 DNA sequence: TGTGCCACCAGTGATTTGACGGCTAGCGGGCAGAACAATGAGCAGTTCTTC. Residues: CATSDLTASGQNNEQFF.

The CDR3 reads CAISVGQGDQETQYF. CDR3 bases: TGTGCCATCAGTGTGGGACAGGGAGACCAAGAGACCCAGTACTTC. The chain uses TRBV10-3 and TRBJ2-5; 9 bases line up with TRBD1. The CDR3 has 15 amino acids. Germline lookup yields CDR1 ENHRY and CDR2 SYGVKD. With 4 bases clipped from V and 0 bases from J, the junction kept 3 bases outside the gene matches.

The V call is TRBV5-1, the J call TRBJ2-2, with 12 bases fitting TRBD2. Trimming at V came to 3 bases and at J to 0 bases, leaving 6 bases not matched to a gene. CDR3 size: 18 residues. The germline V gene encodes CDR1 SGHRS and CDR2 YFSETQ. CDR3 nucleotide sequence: TGCGCCAGCAGCTCCGCCGGGACTAGCGGGCCGAACACCGGGGAGCTGTTTTTT. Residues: CASSSAGTSGPNTGELFF.

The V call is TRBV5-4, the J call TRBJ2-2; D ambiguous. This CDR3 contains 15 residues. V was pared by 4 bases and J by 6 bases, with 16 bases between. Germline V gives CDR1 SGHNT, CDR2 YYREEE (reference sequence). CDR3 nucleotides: TGTGCCAGCAGCGCGGCTGGGTTAATAGCCGGGGAGCTGTTTTTT. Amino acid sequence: CASSAAGLIAGELFF. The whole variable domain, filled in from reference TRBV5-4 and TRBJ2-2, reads ETGVTQSPTHLIKTRGQQVTLRCSSQSGHNTVSWYQQALGQGPQFIFQYYREEENGRGNFPPRFSGLQFPNYSSELNVNALELDDSALYLCASSAAGLIAGELFFGEGSRLTVL.

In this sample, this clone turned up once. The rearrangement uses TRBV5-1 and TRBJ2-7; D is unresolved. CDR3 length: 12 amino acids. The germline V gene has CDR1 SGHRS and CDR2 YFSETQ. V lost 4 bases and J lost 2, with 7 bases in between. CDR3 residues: CASSVTAYEQYF. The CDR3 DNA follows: TGCGCCAGCAGCGTAACAGCCTACGAGCAGTACTTC.

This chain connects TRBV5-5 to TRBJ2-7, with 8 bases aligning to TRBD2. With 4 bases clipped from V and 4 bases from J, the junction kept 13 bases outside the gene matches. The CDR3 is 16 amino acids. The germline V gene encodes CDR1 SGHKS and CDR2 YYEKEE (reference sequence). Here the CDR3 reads CASSLAPGLELYEQYF. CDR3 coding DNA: TGTGCCAGCAGCCTCGCTCCGGGACTAGAACTATACGAGCAGTACTTC.

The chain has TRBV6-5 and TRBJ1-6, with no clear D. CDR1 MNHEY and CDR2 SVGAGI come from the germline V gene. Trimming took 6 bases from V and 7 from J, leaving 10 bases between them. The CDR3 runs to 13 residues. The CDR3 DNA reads TGTGCCAGCAGGGTTTCGGTGAATTCACCCCTCCACTTT. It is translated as CASRVSVNSPLHF.